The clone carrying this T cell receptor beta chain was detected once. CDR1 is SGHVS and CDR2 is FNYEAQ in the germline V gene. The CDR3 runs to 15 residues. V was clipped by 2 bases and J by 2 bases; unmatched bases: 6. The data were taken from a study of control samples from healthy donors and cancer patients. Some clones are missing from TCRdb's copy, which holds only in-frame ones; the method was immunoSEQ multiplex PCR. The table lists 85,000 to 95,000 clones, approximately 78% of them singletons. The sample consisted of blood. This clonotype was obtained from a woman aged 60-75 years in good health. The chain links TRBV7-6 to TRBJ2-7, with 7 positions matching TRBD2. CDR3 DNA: TGTGCCAGCAGCTTATTGGCGGGAGAAACCTACGAGCAGTACTTC. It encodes CASSLLAGETYEQYF. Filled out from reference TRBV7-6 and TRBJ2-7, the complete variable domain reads GAGVSQSPRYKVTKRGQDVALRCDPISGHVSLYWYRQALGQGPEFLTYFNYEAQQDKSGLPNDRFSAERPEGSISTLTIQRTEQRDSAMYRCASSLLAGETYEQYFGPGTRLTVT.